This entry concerns a single T cell receptor beta chain. Its antigen remains unknown. Germline CDR1 is ENHRY and CDR2 is SYGVKD. V was shortened by 6 bases and J by 2 bases, with 14 bases between the two germline ends. This CDR3 region has 14 residues. This entry comes from a study of blood T cells in healthy people across ages. Study-level results: PBMCs went unsorted, and a conclusive naive versus antigen-experienced comparison was therefore prevented.

Using a J-beta primer mix together with a sample-barcoded 5' primer, a second PCR was run for roughly 6 to 12 cycles. Using its own MiXCR run on the 5' RACE reads, TCRdb lists one record per CDR3 protein. This sample has more than 800,000 distinct CDR3 sequences, with more than 35% found just once. The origin of this receptor is a woman aged 55-69 years in good health. The chain couples TRBV10-3 to TRBJ2-7; unclear D gene. The specimen sequenced was blood. The CDR3 protein is CAISDHSQTYEQYF. As DNA, the CDR3 is TGTGCCATCAGCGATCACAGCCAAACCTACGAGCAGTACTTC.